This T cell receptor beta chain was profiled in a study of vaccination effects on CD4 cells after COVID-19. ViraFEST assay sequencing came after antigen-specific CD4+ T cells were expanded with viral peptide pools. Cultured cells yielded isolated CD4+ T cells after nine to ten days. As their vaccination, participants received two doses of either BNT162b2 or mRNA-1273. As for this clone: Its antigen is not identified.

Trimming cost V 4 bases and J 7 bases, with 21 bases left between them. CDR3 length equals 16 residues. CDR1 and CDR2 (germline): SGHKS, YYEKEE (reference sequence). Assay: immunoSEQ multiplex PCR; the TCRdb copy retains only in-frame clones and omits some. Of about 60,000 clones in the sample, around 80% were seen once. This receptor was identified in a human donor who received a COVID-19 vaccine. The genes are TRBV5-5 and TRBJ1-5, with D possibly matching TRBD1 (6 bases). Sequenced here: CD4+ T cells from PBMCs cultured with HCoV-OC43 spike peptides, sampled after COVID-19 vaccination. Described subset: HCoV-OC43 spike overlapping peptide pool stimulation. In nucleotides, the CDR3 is TGTGCCAGCAGCCAAAACTTTGGGGGGGCCTGGCAGCCCCAGCATTTT. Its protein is CASSQNFGGAWQPQHF.